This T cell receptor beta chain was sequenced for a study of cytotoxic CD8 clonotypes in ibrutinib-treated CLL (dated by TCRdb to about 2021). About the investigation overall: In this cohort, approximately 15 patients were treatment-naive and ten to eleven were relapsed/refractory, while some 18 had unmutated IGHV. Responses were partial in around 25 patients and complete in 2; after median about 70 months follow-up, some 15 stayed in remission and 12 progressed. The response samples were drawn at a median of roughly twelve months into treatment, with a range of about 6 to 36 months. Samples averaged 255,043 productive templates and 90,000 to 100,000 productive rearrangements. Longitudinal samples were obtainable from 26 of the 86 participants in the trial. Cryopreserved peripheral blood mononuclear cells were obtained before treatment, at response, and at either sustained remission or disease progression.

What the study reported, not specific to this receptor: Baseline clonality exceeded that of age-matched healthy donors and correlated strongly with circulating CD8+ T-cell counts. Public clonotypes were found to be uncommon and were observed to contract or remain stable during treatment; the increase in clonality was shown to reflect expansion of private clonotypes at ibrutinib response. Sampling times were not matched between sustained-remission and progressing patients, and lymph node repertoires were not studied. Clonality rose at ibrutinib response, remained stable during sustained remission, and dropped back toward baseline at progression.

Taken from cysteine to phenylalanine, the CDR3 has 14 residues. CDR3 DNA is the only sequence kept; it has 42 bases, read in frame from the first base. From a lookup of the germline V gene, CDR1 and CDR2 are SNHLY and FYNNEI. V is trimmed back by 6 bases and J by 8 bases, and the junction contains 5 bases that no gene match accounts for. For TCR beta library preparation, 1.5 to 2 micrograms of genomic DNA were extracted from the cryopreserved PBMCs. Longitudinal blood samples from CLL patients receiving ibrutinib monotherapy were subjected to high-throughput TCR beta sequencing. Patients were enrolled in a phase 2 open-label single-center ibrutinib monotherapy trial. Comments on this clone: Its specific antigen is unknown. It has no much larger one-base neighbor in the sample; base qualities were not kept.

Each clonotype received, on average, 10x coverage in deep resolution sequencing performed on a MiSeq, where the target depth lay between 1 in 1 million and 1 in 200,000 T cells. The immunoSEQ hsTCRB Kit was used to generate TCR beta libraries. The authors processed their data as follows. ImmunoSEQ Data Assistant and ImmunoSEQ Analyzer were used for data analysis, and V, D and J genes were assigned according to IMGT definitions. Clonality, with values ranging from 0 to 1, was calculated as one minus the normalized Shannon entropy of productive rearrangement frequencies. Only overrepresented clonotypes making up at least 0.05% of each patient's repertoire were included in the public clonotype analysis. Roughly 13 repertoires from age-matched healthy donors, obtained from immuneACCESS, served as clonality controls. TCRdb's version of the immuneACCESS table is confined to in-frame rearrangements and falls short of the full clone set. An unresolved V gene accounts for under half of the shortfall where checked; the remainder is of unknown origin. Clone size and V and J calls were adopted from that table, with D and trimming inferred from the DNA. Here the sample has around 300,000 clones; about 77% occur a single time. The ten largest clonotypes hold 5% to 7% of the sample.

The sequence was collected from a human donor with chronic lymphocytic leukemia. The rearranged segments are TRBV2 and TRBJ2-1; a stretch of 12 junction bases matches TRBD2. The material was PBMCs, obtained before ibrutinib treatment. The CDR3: CASRGTSGLYEQFF. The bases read TGTGCCAGCAGAGGGACTAGCGGGTTGTATGAGCAGTTCTTC.